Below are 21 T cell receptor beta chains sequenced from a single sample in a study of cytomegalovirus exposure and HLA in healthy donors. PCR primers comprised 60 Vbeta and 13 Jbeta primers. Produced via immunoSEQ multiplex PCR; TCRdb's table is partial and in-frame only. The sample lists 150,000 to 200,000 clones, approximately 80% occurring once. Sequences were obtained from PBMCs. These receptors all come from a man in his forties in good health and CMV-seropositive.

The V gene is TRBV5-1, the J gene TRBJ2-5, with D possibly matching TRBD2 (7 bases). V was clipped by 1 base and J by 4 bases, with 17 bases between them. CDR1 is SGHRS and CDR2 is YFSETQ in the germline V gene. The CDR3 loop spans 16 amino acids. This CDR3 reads CASSLSRGGALETQYF. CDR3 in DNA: TGCGCCAGCAGCTTGTCGAGGGGGGGCGCGTTAGAGACCCAGTACTTC. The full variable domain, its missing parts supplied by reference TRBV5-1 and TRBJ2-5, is KAGVTQTPRYLIKTRGQQVTLSCSPISGHRSVSWYQQTPGQGLQFLFEYFSETQRNKGNFPGRFSGRQFSNSRSEMNVSTLELGDSALYLCASSLSRGGALETQYFGPGTRLLVL.

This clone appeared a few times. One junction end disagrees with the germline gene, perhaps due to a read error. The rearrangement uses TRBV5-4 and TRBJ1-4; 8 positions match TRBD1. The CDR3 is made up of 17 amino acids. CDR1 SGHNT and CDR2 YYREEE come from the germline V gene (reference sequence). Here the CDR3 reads CASSQAVRQGSKEKLFF. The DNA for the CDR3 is TGTGCCAGCAGCCAAGCGGTCCGACAGGGGTCTAAGGAAAAACTGTTTTTT.

Written as DNA, the CDR3 is TGTGCCAGCTCACCACAGTCAATCGCGGGAGTTGGGGAGACCCAGTACTTC. The encoded protein is CASSPQSIAGVGETQYF. The chain uses TRBV18 and TRBJ2-5; 7 nucleotides align to TRBD2. This CDR3 contains 17 residues. With V trimmed by 1 base and J by 5 bases, 13 bases remained unmatched. Germline V gives CDR1 KGHSH, CDR2 LQKENI.

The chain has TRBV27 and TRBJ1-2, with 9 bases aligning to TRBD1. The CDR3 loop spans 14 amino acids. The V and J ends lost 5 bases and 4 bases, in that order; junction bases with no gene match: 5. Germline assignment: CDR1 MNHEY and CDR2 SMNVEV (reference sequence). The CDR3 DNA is TGTGCCAGCAGTCGACAGGGGGGCGCCTATGGCTACACCTTC. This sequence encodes CASSRQGGAYGYTF.

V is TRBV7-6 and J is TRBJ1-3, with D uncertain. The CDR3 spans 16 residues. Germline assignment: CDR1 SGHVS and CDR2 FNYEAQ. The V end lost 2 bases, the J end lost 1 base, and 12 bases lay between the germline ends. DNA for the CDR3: TGTGCCAGCAGCTTAAATCCGGAGTATTCTGGAAACACCATATATTTT. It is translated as CASSLNPEYSGNTIYF.

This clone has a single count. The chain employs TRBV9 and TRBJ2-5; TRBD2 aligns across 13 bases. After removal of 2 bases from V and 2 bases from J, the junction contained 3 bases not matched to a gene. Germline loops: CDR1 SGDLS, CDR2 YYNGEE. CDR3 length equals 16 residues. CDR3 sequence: CASSVSTSGGQETQYF. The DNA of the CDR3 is TGTGCCAGCAGCGTCTCGACTAGCGGGGGGCAAGAGACCCAGTACTTC.

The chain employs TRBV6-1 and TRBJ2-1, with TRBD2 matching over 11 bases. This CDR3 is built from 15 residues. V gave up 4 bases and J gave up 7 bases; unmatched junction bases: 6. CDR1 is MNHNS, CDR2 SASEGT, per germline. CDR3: CASSVTSGSWNEQFF. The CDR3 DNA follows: TGTGCCAGCAGTGTTACTAGCGGGAGCTGGAATGAGCAGTTCTTC.

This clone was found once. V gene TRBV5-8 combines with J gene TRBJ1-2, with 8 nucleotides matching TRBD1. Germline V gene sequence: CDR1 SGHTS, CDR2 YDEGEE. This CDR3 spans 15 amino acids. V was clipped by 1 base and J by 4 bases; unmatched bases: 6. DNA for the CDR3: TGTGCCAGCAGCTTGCAGGGGGCGTCCTCCTATGGCTACACCTTC. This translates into CASSLQGASSYGYTF.

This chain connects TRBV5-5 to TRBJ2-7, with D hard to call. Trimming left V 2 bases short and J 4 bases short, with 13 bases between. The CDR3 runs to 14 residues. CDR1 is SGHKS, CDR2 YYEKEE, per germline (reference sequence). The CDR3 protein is CASSFSAEVYEQYF. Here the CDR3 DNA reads TGTGCCAGCAGCTTTTCGGCTGAGGTTTACGAGCAGTACTTC.

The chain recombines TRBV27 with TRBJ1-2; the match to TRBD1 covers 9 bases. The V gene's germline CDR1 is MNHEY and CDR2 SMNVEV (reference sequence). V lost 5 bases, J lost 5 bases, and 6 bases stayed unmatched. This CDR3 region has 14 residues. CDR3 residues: CASSPPGQGYGYTF. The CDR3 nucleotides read TGTGCCAGCAGTCCCCCCGGACAGGGGTATGGCTACACCTTC.

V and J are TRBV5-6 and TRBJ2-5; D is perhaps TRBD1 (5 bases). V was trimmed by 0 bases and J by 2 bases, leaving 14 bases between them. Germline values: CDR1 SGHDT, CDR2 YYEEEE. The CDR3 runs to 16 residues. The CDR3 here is CASSLGPQGRQETQYF. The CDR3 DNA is TGTGCCAGCAGCTTGGGTCCCCAGGGTAGGCAAGAGACCCAGTACTTC.

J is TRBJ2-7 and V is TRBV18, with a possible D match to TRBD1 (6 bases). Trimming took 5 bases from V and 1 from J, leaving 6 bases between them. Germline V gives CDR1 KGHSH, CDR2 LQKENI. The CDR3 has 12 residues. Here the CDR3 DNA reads TGTGCCAGCTCAGGGACATCCTACGAGCAGTACTTC. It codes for CASSGTSYEQYF.

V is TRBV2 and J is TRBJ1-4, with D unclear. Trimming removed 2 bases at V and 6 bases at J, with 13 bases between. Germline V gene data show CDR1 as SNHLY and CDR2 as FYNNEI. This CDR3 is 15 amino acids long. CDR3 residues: CASSEFGDSYEKLFF. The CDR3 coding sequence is TGTGCCAGCAGTGAATTTGGAGATAGTTATGAAAAACTGTTTTTT.

In nucleotides, the CDR3 is TGTGCCAGCAGCGCCTTTAGCGGGAGGACCCAGTACTTC. Translation: CASSAFSGRTQYF. V gene TRBV7-7 combines with J gene TRBJ2-5; TRBD2 agrees at 9 bases. This CDR3 contains 13 residues. The V gene's germline CDR1 is SSHAT and CDR2 FNYEAQ (reference sequence). Trimming took 5 bases from V and 7 from J; bases not matched to a gene: 5.

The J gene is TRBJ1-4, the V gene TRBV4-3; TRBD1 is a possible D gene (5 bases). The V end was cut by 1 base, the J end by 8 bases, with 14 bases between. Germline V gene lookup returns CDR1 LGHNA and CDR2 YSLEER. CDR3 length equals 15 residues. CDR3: CASSQALQGQEKLFF. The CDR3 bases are TGCGCCAGCAGCCAAGCTTTGCAGGGTCAGGAAAAACTGTTTTTT.

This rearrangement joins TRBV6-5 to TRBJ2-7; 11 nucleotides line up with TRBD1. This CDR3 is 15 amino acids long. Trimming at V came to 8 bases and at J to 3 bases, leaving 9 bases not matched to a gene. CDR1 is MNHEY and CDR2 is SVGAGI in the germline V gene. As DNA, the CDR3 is TGTGCCAGCCGAACCTGGACAGGGGGCCGCTACGAGCAGTACTTC. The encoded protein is CASRTWTGGRYEQYF.

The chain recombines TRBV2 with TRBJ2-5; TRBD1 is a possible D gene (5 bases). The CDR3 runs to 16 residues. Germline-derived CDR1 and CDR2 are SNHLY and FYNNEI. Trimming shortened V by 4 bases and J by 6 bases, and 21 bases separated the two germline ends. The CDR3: CASSGPPPDSLKTQYF. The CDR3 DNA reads TGTGCCAGCAGTGGTCCCCCTCCCGACAGTCTTAAGACCCAGTACTTC.

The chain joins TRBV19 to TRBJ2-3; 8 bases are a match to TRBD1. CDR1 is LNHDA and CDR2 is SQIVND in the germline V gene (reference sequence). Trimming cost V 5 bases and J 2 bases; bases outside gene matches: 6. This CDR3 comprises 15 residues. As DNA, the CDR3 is TGTGCCAGTAGTCCTTTGGACAGGGACACAGATACGCAGTATTTT. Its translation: CASSPLDRDTDTQYF.

The CDR3 region is CASRQGANEKLFF. The CDR3 nucleotides read TGTGCCAGCCGACAGGGGGCTAATGAAAAACTGTTTTTT. The V and J genes are TRBV6-1 and TRBJ1-4; the match to TRBD1 covers 9 bases. Germline V CDR1 and CDR2: MNHNS, SASEGT. With V trimmed by 8 bases and J by 3 bases, 1 base remained unmatched. The length of the CDR3 is 13 residues.

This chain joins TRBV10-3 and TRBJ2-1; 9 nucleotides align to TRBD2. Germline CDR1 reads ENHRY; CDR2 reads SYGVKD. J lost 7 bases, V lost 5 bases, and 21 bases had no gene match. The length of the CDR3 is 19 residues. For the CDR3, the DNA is TGTGCCATCAGTCACTCTCGCCCAGCGACTAGCGGCCAGAGGAATGAGCAGTTCTTC. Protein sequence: CAISHSRPATSGQRNEQFF.

For the CDR3, the DNA is TGTGCCATCAGTGGCGGGGAGTATGGCTACACCTTC. Translating gives CAISGGEYGYTF. The chain couples TRBV10-3 to TRBJ1-2; no definite D call. The CDR3 covers 12 residues. Trimming stripped 4 bases from V and 5 bases from J, with 8 bases between. The germline V gene encodes CDR1 ENHRY and CDR2 SYGVKD.